This T cell receptor beta chain was observed in a study of T-cell reconstitution after alpha-beta-depleted transplantation in children (dated by TCRdb to between 2015 and 2016). Regarding the complete study: Using TCR repertoire profiling, the study quantitatively followed how T-cell immune reconstitution unfolded in children after TCRalphabeta/CD19-depleted allogeneic hematopoietic cell transplantation.

The library was produced with PCR. The reads were generated on an Illumina HiSeq 2500. TCR library preparation used molecular barcoding, with unique molecular identifiers applied to normalize quantification of the TCRbeta repertoire. TCRdb reanalyzed the raw reads on its own, using fastp at Q25 for trimming and MiXCR for clone calling, and kept in-frame beta chains. Every distinct CDR3 protein forms one entry, paired with its most common genes and DNA. Across this sample there are about 690,000 distinct CDR3 sequences, with approximately 16% seen only once. 1.1% of the sample is in the top ten clones. V sheds 6 bases and J sheds 2 bases, leaving 17 bases between their ends. The CDR3 covers 14 residues, taking in both the cysteine and the phenylalanine. This entry keeps only the CDR3 DNA: 42 bases, framed from base 1. For CDR1 and CDR2, the germline V gene (reference sequence) lists DFQATT and SNEGSKA.

This clonotype was seen at least ten times. Its antigen has not been determined. No much larger clonotype is one base removed from it; base qualities were not supplied. This sequence was found in a human donor who donated a stem cell graft to a child with acute myeloid leukemia. Recombination connected TRBV20-1 to TRBJ2-7; the D gene remains uncertain. Sequencing used PBMCs from the stem cell graft donor, obtained from the stem cell graft. Read as DNA, the sequence is TGCAGTGCAAGCAGGAGAGAACCGACCTACGAGCAGTACTTC. Translation gives CSASRREPTYEQYF.